These 14 T cell receptor beta chains were sequenced from one sample in a study of blood T cells in healthy people across ages. Sample-barcoded 5' priming and a J-beta primer mix drove a second PCR of 7 to 11 cycles. From the 5' RACE reads, TCRdb called clonotypes with MiXCR, one entry per CDR3 protein. The sample consists of 1.5 million to 2 million distinct CDR3 sequences, 28% of them appearing once. Sequenced material: blood. The origin of the receptors is a woman aged 25 to 39 in good health.

The chain is built from TRBV24-1 and TRBJ2-2; TRBD1 matches at 9 bases. The J segment lost 6 bases and the V segment lost 7 bases, leaving 8 bases of the junction unmatched. Germline CDR1 KGHDR, CDR2 SFDVKD. The CDR3 runs 15 residues. The CDR3: CATSPGQGISGELFF. DNA for the CDR3: TGTGCCACCAGCCCGGGACAGGGTATCTCCGGGGAGCTGTTTTTT.

The V call is TRBV5-1, the J call TRBJ2-7; maybe TRBD1 (5 bases). The CDR3 loop spans 14 amino acids. Germline CDR1 SGHRS, CDR2 YFSETQ. Trimming stripped 0 bases from V and 3 bases from J, with 10 bases between. In DNA, the CDR3 is TGCGCCAGCAGCTTGGTGACAGCTAACTACGAGCAGTACTTC. Amino acid sequence: CASSLVTANYEQYF.

The chain combines TRBV6-2 or TRBV6-3 with TRBJ1-5; D is ambiguous. V was pared by 7 bases and J by 0 bases, with 13 bases between. In germline, CDR1 is MNHEY, CDR2 SVGEGT. There are 15 residues in the CDR3. The CDR3 is CASTSAGVSNQPQHF. For the CDR3, the DNA is TGTGCCAGCACCTCGGCGGGAGTTAGCAATCAGCCCCAGCATTTT.

Only a few counts were recorded for this clonotype. The V and J genes are TRBV20-1 and TRBJ2-7; the D gene is possibly TRBD1 (6 bases). Trimming pared 3 bases from V and 3 bases from J, leaving 15 bases between. The CDR3 has 14 amino acids. CDR1 is DFQATT and CDR2 is SNEGSKA in the germline V gene (reference sequence). CDR3 sequence: CSASRGFRGYEQYF. CDR3 coding DNA: TGCAGTGCTAGCAGGGGATTCAGGGGCTACGAGCAGTACTTC.

The chain employs TRBV5-1 and TRBJ1-1, with D uncertain. V dropped 0 bases and J dropped 6 bases, with 12 bases sitting between them. The germline V gene encodes CDR1 SGHRS and CDR2 YFSETQ. The CDR3 covers 14 residues. Here the CDR3 reads CASSLAEGSAEAFF. The CDR3 nucleotides are TGCGCCAGCAGCTTGGCCGAAGGGTCGGCTGAAGCTTTCTTT. Combining the CDR3 with reference TRBV5-1 and TRBJ1-1 gives the whole variable domain KAGVTQTPRYLIKTRGQQVTLSCSPISGHRSVSWYQQTPGQGLQFLFEYFSETQRNKGNFPGRFSGRQFSNSRSEMNVSTLELGDSALYLCASSLAEGSAEAFFGQGTRLTVV.

This clonotype was recorded only once. At one of its ends the junction is not consistent with the germline gene, which may arise from a read error. The CDR3 DNA reads TGCGCCAGCAGCTGGGGGGGACAGGAGCCCTATGGCTGCACCTTC. Encoded protein: CASSWGGQEPYGCTF. J is TRBJ1-2 and V is TRBV5-1; 8 bases map to TRBD1. The CDR3 is made up of 15 amino acids. CDR1 and CDR2 (germline): SGHRS, YFSETQ.

This clonotype was recorded a few times. The V and J genes are TRBV15 and TRBJ2-2; D remains ambiguous. V shed 5 bases and J shed 3 bases, with 13 bases lying between them. Germline V gene data show CDR1 as LNHNV and CDR2 as YYDKDF (reference sequence). The CDR3 runs to 15 residues. CDR3 residues: CATSSVEGYTGELFF. The DNA for the CDR3 is TGTGCCACCAGCTCCGTCGAAGGGTACACCGGGGAGCTGTTTTTT.

This clonotype was recorded a few times. This chain uses TRBV20-1 with TRBJ1-2, with unresolved D. CDR3 length: 11 residues. CDR1 is DFQATT, CDR2 SNEGSKA, per germline (reference sequence). V was trimmed by 3 bases and J by 8 bases, leaving 10 bases between them. CDR3 nucleotide sequence: TGCAGTGCTAGGATGTGGAGCGGCTACACCTTC. Residues: CSARMWSGYTF.

The gene calls are TRBV7-2 and TRBJ1-1; 7 bases agree with TRBD1. This CDR3 region has 15 residues. The V and J ends lost 4 bases and 2 bases, in that order; junction bases with no gene match: 7. Per the germline V gene, CDR1 is SGHTA and CDR2 is FQGNSA. This chain's CDR3 is CASSSQGQINTEAFF. CDR3 sequence (DNA): TGTGCCAGCAGCTCGCAGGGACAGATCAACACTGAAGCTTTCTTT.

This clonotype showed up many times. This chain joins TRBV30 and TRBJ2-7, with D unclear. This CDR3 region has 17 residues. The germline V and J ends were trimmed by 0 bases and 5 bases, with 23 bases remaining between them. The germline V gene has CDR1 GTSNPN and CDR2 SVGIG (reference sequence). CDR3 sequence reads: CAWSVSPLLRSYNEQYF. CDR3 DNA: TGTGCCTGGAGTGTATCCCCCCTTTTACGATCTTACAACGAGCAGTACTTC. Using reference TRBV30 and TRBJ2-7 for the parts outside the CDR3, the full variable domain is SQTIHQWPATLVQPVGSPLSLECTVEGTSNPNLYWYRQAAGRGLQLLFYSVGIGQISSEVPQNLSASRPQDRQFILSSKKLLLSDSGFYLCAWSVSPLLRSYNEQYFGPGTRLTVT.

This clonotype was detected only a few times. This rearrangement joins TRBV7-2 to TRBJ2-7; 10 nucleotides line up with TRBD1. The CDR3 loop spans 16 amino acids. Germline assignment: CDR1 SGHTA and CDR2 FQGNSA. V was pared by 6 bases and J by 6 bases, with 14 bases of the junction left unmatched. The CDR3 bases are TGTGCCAGCAGTTCATTCCGGGACAGGGGATCCCTCGAGCAGTACTTC. It specifies CASSSFRDRGSLEQYF.

The genes are TRBV6-6 and TRBJ2-2; D call uncertain. Germline lookup yields CDR1 MNHNY and CDR2 SVGAGI (reference sequence). There are 13 residues in the CDR3. Trimming removed 8 bases from V and 2 bases from J, with 9 bases in between. The CDR3 nucleotides are TGTGCCAGCGGAAAGGGAAACACCGGGGAGCTGTTTTTT. This translates into CASGKGNTGELFF.

Comment on this clonotype: The junction departs from germline at one end; a sequencing error may be responsible. The chain combines TRBV7-8 with TRBJ2-5; TRBD1 might be the D (6 bases). The CDR3 runs to 15 residues. CDR1 and CDR2 from the germline V gene are SGHVS and FQNEAQ. Written as DNA, the CDR3 is TGTGCCAGCAGCCTAAACAGGGCCCTACAAGAGACCCGGTACTTC. It is translated as CASSLNRALQETRYF.

The V and J genes are TRBV28 and TRBJ2-5; D gene unclear. TRBJ2-7 explains the end of the DNA better; the J call may be wrong. Germline CDR1 MDHEN, CDR2 SYDVKM. The CDR3 has 15 amino acids. The CDR3 loop is CASSSIRTFRDEQYF. As DNA, the CDR3 is TGTGCCAGCAGTTCTATCAGGACCTTTAGGGACGAGCAGTACTTC.